These 24 T cell receptor beta chains were all obtained from the same sample, sequenced in a study of spatial heterogeneity in lung cancer. TCRdb re-called the 5' RACE reads with MiXCR, one entry per CDR3 protein. The table lists approximately 49,000 distinct CDR3 sequences, less than 6% of them singletons, with 11% in the top ten. Regarding time point: sample taken at primary tumor resection. Source: PBMCs, taken at surgery. These receptors all stem from a male donor with early-stage non-small cell lung cancer.

This chain joins TRBV6-7 and TRBJ2-1; D may be TRBD2 (6 bases). TRBV6-7 is an ORF; its function is uncertain. This CDR3 has 17 amino acids. Trimming cost V 2 bases and J 4 bases, with 18 bases left between them. This CDR3 is CASSYLSTRRGYNEQFF. CDR3 DNA sequence: TGTGCCAGCAGTTACCTCTCGACTAGAAGGGGTTACAATGAGCAGTTCTTC.

This clonotype showed up many times. CDR3 sequence reads: CASRPKTSGRRDTQYF. CDR3 coding DNA: TGTGCCAGCAGGCCCAAGACTAGCGGGAGGAGAGATACGCAGTATTTT. The rearrangement links TRBV12-3 or TRBV12-4 to TRBJ2-3; the match to TRBD2 covers 13 bases. The CDR3 spans 16 residues. Trimming removed 6 bases from V and 5 bases from J; junction bases left unmatched: 8.

This clonotype was observed many times. This chain joins TRBV4-1 and TRBJ2-1; TRBD2 agrees at 10 bases. Trimming removed 5 bases from V and 10 bases from J; junction bases left unmatched: 17. The CDR3 consists of 17 residues. From germline, CDR1 is MGHRA and CDR2 YSYEKL. The CDR3 sequence: CASSFRWASGSFTEQFF. In DNA form, the CDR3 reads TGCGCCAGCAGCTTTAGGTGGGCTAGCGGGAGTTTTACGGAGCAGTTCTTC.

This clonotype was recorded many times. A junction boundary mismatches the germline segment, possibly from a read error. The rearrangement joins TRBV5-4 to TRBJ1-1, with D possibly matching TRBD1 (5 bases). The CDR3 is 14 amino acids. Germline V gives CDR1 SGHNT, CDR2 YYREEE (reference sequence). Here the CDR3 reads CASSLVGANTEAFF. The CDR3 DNA sequence: TGCGCCAGCAGCTTGGTAGGGGCGAACACTGAAGCTTTCTTT.

The sample holds many counts of this clonotype. The rearrangement uses TRBV12-3 or TRBV12-4 and TRBJ2-7, with TRBD1 matching 10 bases. The CDR3 has 20 residues. Trimming at V came to 0 bases and at J to 2 bases, leaving 16 bases not matched to a gene. The CDR3 DNA reads TGTGCCAGCAGTTTAGCGCTAAGGGACAGGGGTGTCGTCCCAACCTACGAGCAGTACTTC. This gives the protein CASSLALRDRGVVPTYEQYF.

This clonotype has ten or more counts. J is TRBJ1-1 and V is TRBV9, with a tentative D call TRBD1 (6 bases). Trimming left V 4 bases short and J 4 bases short, with 20 bases between. CDR1 and CDR2 from the germline V gene are SGDLS and YYNGEE. The CDR3 is made up of 16 amino acids. DNA of the CDR3: TGTGCCAGCAGCCTGACCCAGGGGACCCTGGGCACTGAAGCTTTCTTT. Its translation: CASSLTQGTLGTEAFF.

The sample holds many counts of this clonotype. The gene calls are TRBV30 and TRBJ2-6, with TRBD2 as a possible D gene (5 bases). The length of the CDR3 is 15 residues. Trimming cost V 5 bases and J 2 bases, with 13 bases left between them. CDR1 and CDR2 (germline): GTSNPN, SVGIG (reference sequence). The CDR3 is CAWQPRGTGANVLTF. The CDR3, as DNA: TGTGCCTGGCAGCCCCGAGGGACTGGGGCCAACGTCCTGACTTTC.

This clonotype was counted many times. The V and J genes are TRBV10-1 and TRBJ2-3, with D perhaps TRBD2 (6 bases). Germline-derived CDR1 and CDR2 are WNHNN and SYGVQD (reference sequence). The CDR3 is made up of 14 amino acids. V was pared by 5 bases and J by 3 bases, with 12 bases between. The chain's CDR3 is CASSLADVTDTQYF. Written as DNA, the CDR3 is TGCGCCAGCAGTTTAGCGGATGTAACAGATACGCAGTATTTT.

The table lists this clonotype with many counts. The chain couples TRBV19 to TRBJ1-2; no firm D call. V dropped 3 bases and J dropped 0 bases, with 8 bases sitting between them. In germline, CDR1 is LNHDA, CDR2 SQIVND (reference sequence). This CDR3 is 14 amino acids long. CDR3 coding DNA: TGTGCCAGTAGTATCAAGACTCCTAACTATGGCTACACCTTC. Amino acid sequence: CASSIKTPNYGYTF.

This clonotype appeared many times. The genes are TRBV7-2 and TRBJ2-5; 7 positions agree with TRBD2. The CDR3 is 15 residues long. After removal of 5 bases from V and 5 bases from J, the junction contained 11 bases not matched to a gene. Germline loops: CDR1 SGHTA, CDR2 FQGNSA. DNA for the CDR3: TGTGCCAGCAGCACCTACCACGGGGGGACGGAGACCCAGTACTTC. Translating it yields CASSTYHGGTETQYF.

This clonotype was recorded at least ten times. The chain couples TRBV20-1 to TRBJ1-1, with D possibly TRBD1 on 6 matching bases. V was clipped by 7 bases and J by 6 bases, with 15 bases between them. The germline V gene has CDR1 DFQATT and CDR2 SNEGSKA (reference sequence). CDR3 length: 12 amino acids. CDR3 bases: TGCAGTGTCCCCCAGGAGGGGGCTGAAGCTTTCTTT. This translates into CSVPQEGAEAFF.

This clonotype occurred many times. The genes are TRBV4-1 and TRBJ2-7; no definite D call. V was trimmed by 0 bases and J by 7 bases, leaving 10 bases between them. The CDR3 is 13 amino acids. The germline V gene encodes CDR1 MGHRA and CDR2 YSYEKL. Here the CDR3 DNA reads TGCGCCAGCAGCCAAGAAGGAAGAGGAGAGCAGTACTTC. This gives the protein CASSQEGRGEQYF.

This clonotype has at least ten counts. The CDR3 reads CATSRVQETQYF. For the CDR3, the DNA is TGTGCCACCAGCAGAGTCCAAGAGACCCAGTACTTC. The rearrangement uses TRBV15 and TRBJ2-5; D not resolved. The ends were cut back, 1 base at V and 1 base at J, with 1 base in the middle. This CDR3 has 12 amino acids. The germline gives CDR1 LNHNV, CDR2 YYDKDF (reference sequence).

On this clonotype itself: A much more abundant neighbour one base away suggests this may be a read error. This chain connects TRBV30 to TRBJ1-5, with D perhaps matching TRBD1 (5 bases). V gave up 3 bases and J gave up 0 bases, with 15 bases separating them. CDR1 GTSNPN and CDR2 SVGIG come from the germline V gene (reference sequence). This CDR3 region has 16 residues. CDR3 amino acids: CAWRGYMDISNQPQHF. Written as DNA, the CDR3 is TGTGCCTGGAGAGGCTACATGGACATTAGCAATCAGCCCCAGCATTTT. The full variable domain, with the rest looked up from reference TRBV30 and TRBJ1-5, is SQTIHQWPATLVQPVGSPLSLECTVEGTSNPNLYWYRQAAGRGLQLLFYSVGIGQISSEVPQNLSASRPQDRQFILSSKKLLLSDSGFYLCAWRGYMDISNQPQHFGDGTRLSIL.

This clonotype was recorded a few times. The rearrangement links TRBV7-9 to TRBJ2-1, with D possibly TRBD1 on 7 matching bases. V gave up 0 bases and J gave up 3 bases, with 9 bases separating them. The germline gives CDR1 SEHNR, CDR2 FQNEAQ (reference sequence). This CDR3 has 15 amino acids. CDR3 sequence reads: CASSLAQGGYNEQFF. DNA for the CDR3: TGTGCCAGCAGCTTAGCCCAGGGGGGCTACAATGAGCAGTTCTTC.

This clonotype appeared many times. This chain connects TRBV20-1 to TRBJ2-5, with 7 bases identical to TRBD1. The V gene end was trimmed by 5 bases and the J gene end by 3 bases; junction bases not matched to a gene: 9. The CDR3 extends over 14 amino acids. The germline CDR1 and CDR2 sequences are DFQATT and SNEGSKA (reference sequence). The CDR3 sequence is CSAGRDSYKETQYF. In DNA form, the CDR3 reads TGCAGTGCTGGAAGGGACAGCTATAAAGAGACCCAGTACTTC.

In this sample, this clonotype turned up many times. This chain links TRBV25-1 with TRBJ1-2, with D maybe TRBD1 (6 bases). V lost 3 bases and J 7 bases, leaving 12 bases between the germline ends. Per germline, CDR1 MGHDK and CDR2 SYGVNS. CDR3 length: 13 residues. The CDR3 reads CASSEAGGRGYTF. The CDR3 DNA sequence: TGTGCCAGCAGTGAGGCGGGGGGCCGTGGCTACACCTTC.

Many counts were recorded for this clonotype. V is TRBV20-1 and J is TRBJ2-5; TRBD2 matches 8 bases. The CDR3 sequence is 15 residues long. Germline values: CDR1 DFQATT, CDR2 SNEGSKA (reference sequence). Germline trimming cut 0 bases from V and 5 bases from J; bases unmatched to any gene: 8. The CDR3 is CSARDQRAGAETQYF. CDR3 DNA: TGCAGTGCTAGAGATCAAAGAGCGGGAGCGGAGACCCAGTACTTC.

As to this clonotype: Given a much more abundant clone one base away, this may be a read error. The chain carries TRBV7-7 and TRBJ2-1; no reliable D call. Germline CDR1 SSHAT, CDR2 FNYEAQ (reference sequence). The CDR3 covers 13 residues. The CDR3 bases are TGTGCTAGCAGCTTAGCAGCGAACCATGAGCAGTTCTTC. It is translated as CASSLAANHEQFF.

This clonotype appeared many times. J is TRBJ2-5 and V is TRBV6-5; D is tentatively TRBD1 or TRBD2 (5 bases each). V lost 2 bases and J 2 bases, leaving 9 bases between the germline ends. CDR3 size: 14 residues. Germline V CDR1 and CDR2: MNHEY, SVGAGI. Here the CDR3 DNA reads TGTGCCAGCAGTTACGGGACGTCGCAAGAGACCCAGTACTTC. It yields the protein CASSYGTSQETQYF.

This clonotype was counted ten times or more. The J gene is TRBJ1-3, the V gene TRBV5-1; D remains unclear. The CDR3 has 14 residues. The V and J ends lost 1 base and 4 bases respectively, with 9 bases between them. Looked up from germline, CDR1 is SGHRS and CDR2 is YFSETQ. CDR3 nucleotide sequence: TGCGCCAGCAGCTTGTCGGATTTCGGAAACACCATATATTTT. Encoded protein: CASSLSDFGNTIYF.

This clonotype turned up a few times. The chain recombines TRBV6-1 with TRBJ2-1; no reliable D call. Deletions cut 4 bases from V and 0 bases from J, with 4 bases between. Germline V gene lookup returns CDR1 MNHNS and CDR2 SASEGT. CDR3 size: 13 residues. CDR3 amino acids: CASSVTSYNEQFF. As DNA, the CDR3 is TGTGCCAGCAGTGTAACCTCCTACAATGAGCAGTTCTTC.

This clonotype appeared a few times. Written as DNA, the CDR3 is TGCGCCAGCAGCCAAGTGAACAGGGGGAACTTAGCTAACTATGGCTACACCTTC. It specifies CASSQVNRGNLANYGYTF. This chain joins TRBV4-3 and TRBJ1-2, with TRBD1 matching over 8 bases. The V gene's germline CDR1 is LGHNA and CDR2 YSLEER. The CDR3 has 18 amino acids. J gave up 0 bases and V 1 base, and 10 bases lay outside the gene matches.

This clonotype was counted at least ten times. V gene TRBV5-4 combines with J gene TRBJ2-7; D possibly corresponds to TRBD1 (5 bases). The CDR3 runs 15 residues. Germline CDR1 is SGHNT and CDR2 is YYREEE (reference sequence). Trimming left V 6 bases short and J 3 bases short, with 19 bases between. CDR3 sequence: CASTSTTDSNYEQYF. CDR3 sequence (DNA): TGTGCCAGCACCTCGACGACAGATTCAAACTACGAGCAGTACTTC. The complete variable domain, with remaining parts taken from reference TRBV5-4 and TRBJ2-7, reads ETGVTQSPTHLIKTRGQQVTLRCSSQSGHNTVSWYQQALGQGPQFIFQYYREEENGRGNFPPRFSGLQFPNYSSELNVNALELDDSALYLCASTSTTDSNYEQYFGPGTRLTVT.